The 8 T cell receptor beta chains presented below share a single source sample, sequenced in a study of identical twins. One entry per CDR3 protein, called by TCRdb with MiXCR from the 5' RACE reads. This sample yields about 550,000 distinct CDR3 sequences, of which 20% to 25% are seen a single time; around 0.5% belongs to the top ten. Another study also made use of these data, one on yellow fever vaccine responses in identical twins.

Sequences were obtained from CD4+ T cells sorted from blood. All receptors come from a woman aged 18-30 years in good health.

This clonotype showed up just a few times. The chain carries TRBV10-3 and TRBJ2-6; 8 nucleotides align to TRBD2. This CDR3 spans 17 amino acids. With V trimmed by 7 bases and J by 0 bases, 8 bases remained unmatched. The V gene's germline CDR1 is ENHRY and CDR2 SYGVKD. CDR3 in DNA: TGTGCCATCACCCGAGCGGGGGCCAACTCTGGGGCCAACGTCCTGACTTTC. It is translated as CAITRAGANSGANVLTF.

This chain uses TRBV21-1 with TRBJ2-3; the table's D call of TRBD2 was not tested on the DNA. TRBV21-1 is a pseudogene segment. The CDR3 sequence is 20 residues long. Written as DNA, the CDR3 is TGTGCCAGCAGCATAGGGACTAGCGGGGGGGACGATAATAGCACAGATACGCAGTATTTT. This encodes CASSIGTSGGDDNSTDTQYF.

V usage is TRBV15 and J usage is TRBJ2-1, with D possibly TRBD2 on 6 matching bases. Germline loops: CDR1 LNHNV, CDR2 YYDKDF (reference sequence). V was trimmed by 4 bases and J by 4 bases, leaving 14 bases between them. CDR3 length: 15 residues. In DNA, the CDR3 is TGTGCCACCAGCACCGAGACTAGGCTTTACAATGAGCAGTTCTTC. Protein product: CATSTETRLYNEQFF.

The rearrangement links TRBV2 to TRBJ2-1; the match to TRBD2 covers 11 bases. V was clipped by 6 bases and J by 2 bases; unmatched bases: 6. Germline CDR1 and CDR2: SNHLY and FYNNEI. This CDR3 is 16 amino acids long. The CDR3 loop is CASSFSGRGTYNEQFF. CDR3 sequence (DNA): TGTGCCAGCAGCTTTAGCGGGAGGGGGACCTACAATGAGCAGTTCTTC.

The rearrangement joins TRBV25-1 to TRBJ2-7; a possible D gene is TRBD2 (6 bases). CDR1 and CDR2 from the germline V gene are MGHDK and SYGVNS. There are 13 residues in the CDR3. Trimming pared 8 bases from V and 0 bases from J, leaving 11 bases between. CDR3: CASRDWASYEQYF. Written as DNA, the CDR3 is TGTGCCAGCCGGGACTGGGCCTCCTACGAGCAGTACTTC.

This rearrangement joins TRBV7-9 to TRBJ1-4; D gene uncertain. Trimming removed 2 bases at V and 0 bases at J, with 7 bases between. Germline lookup yields CDR1 SEHNR and CDR2 FQNEAQ (reference sequence). The CDR3 extends over 15 amino acids. The CDR3 spells CASSLLAATNEKLFF. The CDR3 DNA follows: TGTGCCAGCAGCTTATTGGCTGCAACTAATGAAAAACTGTTTTTT. The entire variable domain, with the rest obtained from reference TRBV7-9 and TRBJ1-4, is as follows: DTGVSQNPRHKITKRGQNVTFRCDPISEHNRLYWYRQTLGQGPEFLTYFQNEAQLEKSRLLSDRFSAERPKGSFSTLEIQRTEQGDSAMYLCASSLLAATNEKLFFGSGTQLSVL.

The sample holds a few counts of this clonotype. The chain carries TRBV6-1 and TRBJ2-3; D is ambiguous. Germline loops: CDR1 MNHNS, CDR2 SASEGT. With 6 bases removed from V and 2 bases from J, the gap between germline ends came to 12 bases. The length of the CDR3 is 14 residues. In nucleotides, the CDR3 is TGTGCCAGCAGGCCCGGCCGATCCACAGATACGCAGTATTTT. Its translation: CASRPGRSTDTQYF.

This clonotype was recorded a few times. The chain joins TRBV12-3 or TRBV12-4 to TRBJ2-7, with 11 positions matching TRBD2. With 5 bases clipped from V and 0 bases from J, the junction kept 6 bases outside the gene matches. This CDR3 contains 16 residues. The DNA of the CDR3 is TGTGCCAGCAGTCCGTGGACTAGCGGGCACTCCTACGAGCAGTACTTC. The encoded protein is CASSPWTSGHSYEQYF.